Sequencing of this T cell receptor (beta chain) was carried out in a study of control samples from healthy donors and cancer patients. Some clones are missing from TCRdb's copy, which holds only in-frame ones; the method was immunoSEQ multiplex PCR. The profile covers over 150,000 clones, with over 90% appearing a single time and 1% taken by the ten largest. The clonotype originates from a young woman in good health. The sequenced sample consisted of blood.

CDR3 amino acids: CASSRDQGVSQETQYF. In DNA form, the CDR3 reads TGTGCCAGCAGCAGAGACCAGGGTGTCTCCCAAGAGACCCAGTACTTC. The V and J genes are TRBV5-4 and TRBJ2-5; D perhaps matches TRBD1 (5 bases). V lost 4 bases and J 1 base, leaving 17 bases between the germline ends. The CDR3 has 16 amino acids. Per the germline V gene, CDR1 is SGHNT and CDR2 is YYREEE (reference sequence).